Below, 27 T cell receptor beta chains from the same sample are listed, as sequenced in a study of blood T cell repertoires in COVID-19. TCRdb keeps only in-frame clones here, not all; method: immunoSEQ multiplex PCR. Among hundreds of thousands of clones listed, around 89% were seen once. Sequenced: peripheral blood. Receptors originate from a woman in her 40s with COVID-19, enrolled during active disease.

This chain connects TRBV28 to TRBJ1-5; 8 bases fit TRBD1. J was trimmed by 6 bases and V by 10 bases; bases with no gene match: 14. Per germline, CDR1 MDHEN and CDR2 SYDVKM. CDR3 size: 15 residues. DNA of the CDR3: TGTGCCACGGATCTATGGGCAGGGGGCCCTCAGCCCCAGCATTTT. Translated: CATDLWAGGPQPQHF.

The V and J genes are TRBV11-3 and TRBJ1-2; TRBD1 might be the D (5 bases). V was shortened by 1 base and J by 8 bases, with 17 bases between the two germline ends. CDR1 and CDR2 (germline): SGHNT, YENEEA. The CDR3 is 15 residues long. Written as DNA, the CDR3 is TGTGCCAGCAGCTTAGGACCTCCAGGGTTCCGGGGCTACACCTTC. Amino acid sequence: CASSLGPPGFRGYTF. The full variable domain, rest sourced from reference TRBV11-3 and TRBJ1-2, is EAGVVQSPRYKIIEKKQPVAFWCNPISGHNTLYWYLQNLGQGPELLIRYENEEAVDDSQLPKDRFSAERLKGVDSTLKIQPAELGDSAVYLCASSLGPPGFRGYTFGSGTRLTVV.

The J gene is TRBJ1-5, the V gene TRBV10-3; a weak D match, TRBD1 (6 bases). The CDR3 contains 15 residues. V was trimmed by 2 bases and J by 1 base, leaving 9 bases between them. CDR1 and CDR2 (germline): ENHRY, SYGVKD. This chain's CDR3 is CAISEEGESNQPQHF. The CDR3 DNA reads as TGTGCCATCAGTGAGGAGGGGGAAAGCAATCAGCCCCAGCATTTT.

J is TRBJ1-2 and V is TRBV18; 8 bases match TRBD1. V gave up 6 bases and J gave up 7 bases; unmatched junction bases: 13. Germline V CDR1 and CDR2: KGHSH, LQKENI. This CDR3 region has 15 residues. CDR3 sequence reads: CASSQLLGQGFGYTF. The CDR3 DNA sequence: TGTGCCAGCTCGCAATTACTTGGACAGGGCTTTGGCTACACCTTC.

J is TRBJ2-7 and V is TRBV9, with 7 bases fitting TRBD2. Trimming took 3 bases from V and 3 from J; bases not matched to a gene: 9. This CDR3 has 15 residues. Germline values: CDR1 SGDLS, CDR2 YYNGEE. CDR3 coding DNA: TGTGCCAGCAGCGAGGGAGGGAGGCCCATCTACGAGCAGTACTTC. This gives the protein CASSEGGRPIYEQYF. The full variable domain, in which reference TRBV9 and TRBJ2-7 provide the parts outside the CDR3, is DSGVTQTPKHLITATGQRVTLRCSPRSGDLSVYWYQQSLDQGLQFLIQYYNGEERAKGNILERFSAQQFPDLHSELNLSSLELGDSALYFCASSEGGRPIYEQYFGPGTRLTVT.

CDR3 DNA: TGCAGCGTAGGGGACAGGGCGGCCGGGGAGCTGTTTTTT. This encodes CSVGDRAAGELFF. This chain links TRBV29-1 with TRBJ2-2; 9 nucleotides line up with TRBD1. This CDR3 is 13 amino acids long. Looked up from germline, CDR1 is SQVTM and CDR2 is ANQGSEA. Unmatched junction bases numbered 5, after V lost 6 bases and J lost 6 bases.

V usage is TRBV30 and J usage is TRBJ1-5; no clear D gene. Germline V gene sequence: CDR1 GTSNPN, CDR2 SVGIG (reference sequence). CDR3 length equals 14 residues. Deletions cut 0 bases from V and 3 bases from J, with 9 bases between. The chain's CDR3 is CAWSVRATNQPQHF. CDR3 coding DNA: TGTGCCTGGAGTGTACGCGCTACCAATCAGCCCCAGCATTTT.

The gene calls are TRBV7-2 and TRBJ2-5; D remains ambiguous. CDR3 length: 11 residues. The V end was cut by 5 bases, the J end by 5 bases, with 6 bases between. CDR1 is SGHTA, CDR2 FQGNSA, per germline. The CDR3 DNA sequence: TGTGCCAGCAGCGGAGTGGAGACCCAGTACTTC. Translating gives CASSGVETQYF.

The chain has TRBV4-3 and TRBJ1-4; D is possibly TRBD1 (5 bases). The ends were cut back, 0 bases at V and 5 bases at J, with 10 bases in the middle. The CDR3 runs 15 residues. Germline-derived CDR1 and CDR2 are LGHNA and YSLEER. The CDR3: CASSQDPGLNEKLFF. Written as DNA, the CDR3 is TGCGCCAGCAGCCAAGATCCAGGGCTAAATGAAAAACTGTTTTTT.

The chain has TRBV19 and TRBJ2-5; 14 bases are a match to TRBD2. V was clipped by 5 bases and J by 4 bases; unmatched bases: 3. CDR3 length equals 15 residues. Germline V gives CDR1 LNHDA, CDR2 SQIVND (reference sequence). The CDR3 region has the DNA TGTGCCAGTAGTGGGACTAGCGGGAGATCAGAGACCCAGTACTTC. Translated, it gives CASSGTSGRSETQYF. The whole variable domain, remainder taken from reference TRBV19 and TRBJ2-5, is DGGITQSPKYLFRKEGQNVTLSCEQNLNHDAMYWYRQDPGQGLRLIYYSQIVNDFQKGDIAEGYSVSREKKESFPLTVTSAQKNPTAFYLCASSGTSGRSETQYFGPGTRLLVL.

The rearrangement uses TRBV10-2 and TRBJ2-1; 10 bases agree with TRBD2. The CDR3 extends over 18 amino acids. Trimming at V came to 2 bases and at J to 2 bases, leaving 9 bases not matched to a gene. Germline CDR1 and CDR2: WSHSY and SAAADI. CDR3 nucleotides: TGCGCCAGCAGTGAGAATGATAGCGGGGGGATTCCCTACAATGAGCAGTTCTTC. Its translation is CASSENDSGGIPYNEQFF.

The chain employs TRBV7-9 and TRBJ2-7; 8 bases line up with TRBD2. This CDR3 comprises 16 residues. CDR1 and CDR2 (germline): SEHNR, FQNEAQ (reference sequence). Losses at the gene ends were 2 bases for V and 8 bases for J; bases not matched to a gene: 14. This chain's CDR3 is CASSLFAGLGATKQYF. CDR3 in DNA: TGTGCCAGCAGCTTATTTGCGGGACTAGGGGCTACGAAGCAGTACTTC.

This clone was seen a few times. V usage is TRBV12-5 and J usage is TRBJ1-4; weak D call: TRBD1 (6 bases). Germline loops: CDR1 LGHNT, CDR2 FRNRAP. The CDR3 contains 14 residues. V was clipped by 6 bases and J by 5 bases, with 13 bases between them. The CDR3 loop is CASGPGQLNEKLFF. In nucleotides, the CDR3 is TGTGCTAGTGGGCCGGGACAACTAAATGAAAAACTGTTTTTT.

The CDR3 DNA reads as TGTGCCAGCAGCCAGCAGCGGGAGCCAAAGGGGAATGAGCAGTTCTTC. It is translated as CASSQQREPKGNEQFF. This chain uses TRBV7-9 with TRBJ2-1; 8 nucleotides match TRBD2. This CDR3 has 16 residues. The trim removed 5 bases at V and 7 bases at J, leaving 13 bases unmatched. The germline V gene has CDR1 SEHNR and CDR2 FQNEAQ (reference sequence).

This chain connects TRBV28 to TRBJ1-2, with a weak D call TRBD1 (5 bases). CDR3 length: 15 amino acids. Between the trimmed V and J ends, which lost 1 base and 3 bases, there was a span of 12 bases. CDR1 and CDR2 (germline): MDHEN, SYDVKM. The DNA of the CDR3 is TGTGCCAGCAGTTTATCAGGCCCCAGGGACTATGGCTACACCTTC. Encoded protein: CASSLSGPRDYGYTF.

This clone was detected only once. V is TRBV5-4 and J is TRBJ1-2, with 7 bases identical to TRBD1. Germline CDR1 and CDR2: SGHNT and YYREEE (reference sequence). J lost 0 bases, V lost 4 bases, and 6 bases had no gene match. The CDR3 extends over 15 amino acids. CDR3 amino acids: CASSNRDSANYGYTF. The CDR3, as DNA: TGTGCCAGCAGCAACCGGGACAGCGCTAACTATGGCTACACCTTC.

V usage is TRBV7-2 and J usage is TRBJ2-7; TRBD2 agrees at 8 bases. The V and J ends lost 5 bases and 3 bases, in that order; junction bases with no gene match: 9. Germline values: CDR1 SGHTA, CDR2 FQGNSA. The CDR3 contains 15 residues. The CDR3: CASSRVSAGGYEQYF. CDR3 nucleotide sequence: TGTGCCAGCAGCAGAGTCTCGGCGGGGGGCTACGAGCAGTACTTC.

For the CDR3, the DNA is TGCGCCAGCAGCTTGGTCCGCGGGAACACTGAAGCTTTCTTT. It encodes CASSLVRGNTEAFF. The V gene is TRBV5-1, the J gene TRBJ1-1, with D hard to call. The CDR3 extends over 14 amino acids. The V end was cut by 0 bases, the J end by 1 base, with 7 bases between. The germline CDR1 and CDR2 sequences are SGHRS and YFSETQ. The full variable domain, with the rest looked up from reference TRBV5-1 and TRBJ1-1, is KAGVTQTPRYLIKTRGQQVTLSCSPISGHRSVSWYQQTPGQGLQFLFEYFSETQRNKGNFPGRFSGRQFSNSRSEMNVSTLELGDSALYLCASSLVRGNTEAFFGQGTRLTVV.

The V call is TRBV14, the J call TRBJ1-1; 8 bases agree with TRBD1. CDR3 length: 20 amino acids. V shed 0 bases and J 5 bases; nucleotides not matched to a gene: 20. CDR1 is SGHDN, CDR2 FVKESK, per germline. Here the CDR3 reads CASSQDGRLGTGTRGTEAFF. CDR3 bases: TGTGCCAGCAGCCAAGACGGTCGGCTCGGGACAGGTACTAGAGGTACTGAAGCTTTCTTT.

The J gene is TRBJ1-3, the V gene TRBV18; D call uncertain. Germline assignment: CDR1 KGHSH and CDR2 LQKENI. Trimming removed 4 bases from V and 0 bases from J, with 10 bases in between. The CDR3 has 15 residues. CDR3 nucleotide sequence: TGTGCCAGCTCACGGCGCGGGGACTCTGGAAACACCATATATTTT. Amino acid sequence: CASSRRGDSGNTIYF.

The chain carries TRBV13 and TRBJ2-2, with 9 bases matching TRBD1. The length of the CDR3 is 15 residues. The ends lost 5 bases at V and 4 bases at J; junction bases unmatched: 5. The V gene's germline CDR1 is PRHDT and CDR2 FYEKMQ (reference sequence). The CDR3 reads CASSPRTGVTGELFF. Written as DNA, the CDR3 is TGTGCCAGCAGCCCCAGGACAGGGGTCACCGGGGAGCTGTTTTTT. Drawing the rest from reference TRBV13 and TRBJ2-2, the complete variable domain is AAGVIQSPRHLIKEKRETATLKCYPIPRHDTVYWYQQGPGQDPQFLISFYEKMQSDKGSIPDRFSAQQFSDYHSELNMSSLELGDSALYFCASSPRTGVTGELFFGEGSRLTVL.

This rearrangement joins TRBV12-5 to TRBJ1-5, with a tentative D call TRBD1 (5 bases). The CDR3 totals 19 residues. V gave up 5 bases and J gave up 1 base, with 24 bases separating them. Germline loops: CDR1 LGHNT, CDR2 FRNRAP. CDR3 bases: TGTGCTAGTGGTACAATCCGGGACGGGGGATCTCTGAGCAATCAGCCCCAGCATTTT. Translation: CASGTIRDGGSLSNQPQHF.

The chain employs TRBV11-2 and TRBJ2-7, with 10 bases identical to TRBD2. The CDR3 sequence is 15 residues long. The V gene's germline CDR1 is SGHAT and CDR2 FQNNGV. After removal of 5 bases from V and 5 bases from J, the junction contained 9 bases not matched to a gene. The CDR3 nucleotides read TGTGCCAGCAGCATTAGCGGGGGGCTTCTTAACGAGCAGTACTTC. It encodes CASSISGGLLNEQYF.

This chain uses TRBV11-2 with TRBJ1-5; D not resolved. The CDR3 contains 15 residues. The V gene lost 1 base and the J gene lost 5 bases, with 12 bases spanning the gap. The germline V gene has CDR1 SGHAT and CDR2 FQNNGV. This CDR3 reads CASSLVGPGDQPQHF. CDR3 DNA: TGTGCCAGCAGCTTAGTTGGCCCCGGGGATCAGCCCCAGCATTTT.

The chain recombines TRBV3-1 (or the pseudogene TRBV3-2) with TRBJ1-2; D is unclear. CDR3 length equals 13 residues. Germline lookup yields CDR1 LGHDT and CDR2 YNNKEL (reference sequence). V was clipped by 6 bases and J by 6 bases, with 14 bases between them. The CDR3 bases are TGTGCCAGCAGTCCGAGAGGGCTAGATGGCTACACCTTC. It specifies CASSPRGLDGYTF.

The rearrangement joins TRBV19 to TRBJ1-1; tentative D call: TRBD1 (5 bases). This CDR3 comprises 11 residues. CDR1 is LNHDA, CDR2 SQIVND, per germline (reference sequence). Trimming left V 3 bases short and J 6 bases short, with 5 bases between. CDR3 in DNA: TGTGCCAGTAGTATCAGGGCTGAAGCTTTCTTT. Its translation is CASSIRAEAFF.

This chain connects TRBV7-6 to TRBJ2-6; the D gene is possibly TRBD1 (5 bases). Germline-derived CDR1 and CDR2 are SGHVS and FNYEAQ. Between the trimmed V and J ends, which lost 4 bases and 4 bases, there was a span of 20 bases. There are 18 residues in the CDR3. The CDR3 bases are TGTGCCAGCAGCTCCCATCCCCCCAGGGCGGAAGGGGCCAACGTCCTGACTTTC. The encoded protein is CASSSHPPRAEGANVLTF.